The table lists the clone carrying this T cell receptor (beta chain) with a count of one. This CDR3 is built from 15 residues. CDR1 is SGHRS, CDR2 YFSETQ, per germline. The V gene end was trimmed by 4 bases and the J gene end by 2 bases; junction bases not matched to a gene: 6. Random hexamers primed reverse transcription of about 0.5 to 1 ug RNA. TCRdb called the immunoSEQ multiplex PCR reads again in MiXCR, with one record for every CDR3 protein. Of roughly 120,000 distinct CDR3 sequences listed, around 94% are singletons. Blood CD8+ and CD4+ T cells underwent high-throughput TCR beta sequencing. FACS was used to enrich TEMRA cells, whereas the CD8+ and CD4+ T cells were obtained by negative isolation. The data are from a study of CD8 T cells in Susac syndrome.

Sequences were obtained from CD4+ T cells from PBMCs. The chain couples TRBV5-1 to TRBJ1-2, with 9 bases fitting TRBD1. The receptor's source is a human donor in good health. The CDR3 sequence: CASSPGTGPNYGYTF. In nucleotides, the CDR3 is TGCGCCAGCAGCCCAGGGACAGGGCCGAACTATGGCTACACCTTC. Full variable domain (missing parts from reference TRBV5-1 and TRBJ1-2): KAGVTQTPRYLIKTRGQQVTLSCSPISGHRSVSWYQQTPGQGLQFLFEYFSETQRNKGNFPGRFSGRQFSNSRSEMNVSTLELGDSALYLCASSPGTGPNYGYTFGSGTRLTVV.